This TCR beta chain was recovered during a study of human T cells and chemical hapten exposure. As the library was built, unique molecular identifiers were attached to individual cDNA molecules. TCRdb re-analysed the RACE reads in MiXCR, keeping a single row per CDR3 protein. The sample holds about 140,000 distinct CDR3 sequences, over 9.5% seen once. V lost 4 bases, J lost 2 bases, and 9 bases stayed unmatched. The CDR3 extends over 15 amino acids. The V gene's germline CDR1 is DFQATT and CDR2 SNEGSKA (reference sequence). There are many counts of this clonotype. Its antigen is undetermined. Time point in this sample: patch test 2, 6 weeks after DPC sensitization. Treatment indicated: therapeutic diphenylcyclopropenone sensitization with weekly scalp DPC. People who gave samples had alopecia, were 18 to 70 years old, and were suitable for DPC. Total RNA extraction was carried out from unfractionated whole blood.

Overall study results and limits: Healthy people's immune response may differ from that of the donors, who had alopecia.

V gene TRBV20-1 combines with J gene TRBJ2-7; 9 bases are shared with TRBD1. Here the sequenced sample was whole blood, taken in connection with sensitization to the hapten diphenylcyclopropenone (DPC). This sequence originates from a woman aged 50 to 60 with alopecia areata. Some clones in this sample may be carry-over from other donors' samples. The CDR3 reads CSATYPGQGTYEQYF. CDR3 in DNA: TGCAGTGCTACATACCCGGGACAGGGAACCTACGAGCAGTACTTC.